The source of this TCR beta chain is a study of CD8 T cells in Susac syndrome. After extraction with the RNeasy kit, about 0.5 to 1 ug of the RNA was reverse transcribed using random hexamers. Using its own MiXCR run on the immunoSEQ multiplex PCR reads, TCRdb lists one record per CDR3 protein. The sample contains around 190,000 distinct CDR3 sequences, roughly 92% of which appear only once. V was cut by 5 bases and J by 5 bases, with 9 bases left in between. The CDR3 runs to 13 residues. Germline lookup yields CDR1 ENHRY and CDR2 SYGVKD. The specimen sequenced was CD4+ T cells from PBMCs. The V gene is TRBV10-3, the J gene TRBJ2-2, with D tentatively TRBD1 (6 bases). The TCR sequence derives from a human donor in good health. Written as DNA, the CDR3 is TGTGCCATCAGTAAGCAGGGGACCGGGGAGCTGTTTTTT. Translating gives CAISKQGTGELFF.